This TCR beta chain emerged from a study of beta chain features in type 1 diabetes. In the study overall: No patient-donor differences in age, gender, total cells or subset yield.

The investigators reverse transcribed all of the isolated RNA, so they sequenced expressed TCRB transcripts. TCRdb keeps only in-frame clones here, not all; method: immunoSEQ multiplex PCR. The profile shows some 900,000 clones, roughly 16% of them singletons. Germline-derived CDR1 and CDR2 are ENHRY and SYGVKD. The CDR3 has 13 residues. With 2 bases removed from V and 5 bases from J, the gap between germline ends came to 10 bases. Notes on this clone: The antigen is not known.

The study's findings and limits: Patients with type 1 diabetes showed fewer VDJ junction insertions and more deletions. Shortening of TCRB CDR3s, moderate but significant, appeared in all four CD4+ subsets of Type 1 diabetes patients.

Material for sequencing was naive CD4+ T cells from blood. The chain combines TRBV10-3 with TRBJ2-7, with D tentatively TRBD1 (5 bases). The TCR was taken from a young woman in good health. CDR3 sequence: CAISERQSHEQYF. The CDR3 DNA sequence: TGTGCCATCAGTGAGCGACAGTCCCACGAGCAGTACTTC.